This TCR beta chain came from a study of blood T cell repertoires in COVID-19. For the study at large: COVID-19 samples, acute and convalescent, were from the United States, Italy and Spain. T cells, B-cell-depleted T cells, or PBMCs provided the cDNA or gDNA that served as material.

Under the authors' procedure: From reference gene primer amplification, estimates of nucleated cell counts were derived. Method: immunoSEQ multiplex PCR; TCRdb's copy keeps in-frame clones and lacks some. The V and J calls and clone size were taken over from that table, and D and trimming were inferred from the DNA. The data contain some 42,000 clones, about 77% of them singletons. Germline CDR1 WSHSY, CDR2 SAAADI. The CDR3 totals 13 residues. With 2 bases removed from V and 2 bases from J, the gap between germline ends came to 4 bases. This clone was found a few times. The source of this sequence is a woman in her sixties or seventies with acute or convalescent COVID-19. Sequenced sample: peripheral blood. The chain recombines TRBV10-2 with TRBJ1-5; D is ambiguous. CDR3 DNA: TGCGCCAGCAGTGAGCAGGGCAATCAGCCCCAGCATTTT. Amino acids: CASSEQGNQPQHF.